The next 25 T cell receptor beta chains were all read from a single sample in a study of T-cell memory formation after mild COVID-19 (dated by TCRdb to about 2021). The library was built by means of 5' RACE. Sequenced using an Illumina NovaSeq 6000. The raw public data were reprocessed by TCRdb itself: fastp quality trimming at Q25, MiXCR clonotype calling, in-frame beta chains only. Rows merge per CDR3 protein into single entries with the most common DNA and genes. Counted in this sample were around 260,000 distinct CDR3 sequences; roughly 15% of them appeared once. The ten largest clones represent roughly 22% of the sample. Source material: PBMCs or a T cell subset sorted from them (not recorded which). All receptors derive from a young man who had mild COVID-19 (a few samples of this study predate the infection). The sample titles of this study are shuffled in the database, so cell type and time point are left out; the donor was told from shared clones.

Comments on this clonotype: This may be a read error: a much more frequent sequence differs by one nucleotide. This chain joins TRBV5-5 and TRBJ2-7, with 11 bases matching TRBD1. Germline CDR1 is SGHKS and CDR2 is YYEKEE (reference sequence). This CDR3 is 13 amino acids long. Here the CDR3 DNA reads TGTTCCAGCAGCCTGCCGGGACAGGGGGGGCAGTACGTC. Translated: CSSSLPGQGGQYV.

This clonotype was observed at least ten times. The CDR3 sequence is CASSLPTGELFF. The CDR3 DNA reads as TGTGCCAGCAGTCTCCCTACCGGGGAGCTGTTTTTT. This chain connects TRBV27 to TRBJ2-2, with D unresolved. This CDR3 is built from 12 residues. V lost 5 bases, J lost 5 bases, and 6 bases lay in between. CDR1 MNHEY and CDR2 SMNVEV come from the germline V gene (reference sequence).

The genes are TRBV10-3 and TRBJ2-1; a weak D match, TRBD2 (5 bases). CDR3 length: 15 residues. Trimming took 5 bases from V and 9 from J, leaving 20 bases between them. Germline-derived CDR1 and CDR2 are ENHRY and SYGVKD. The CDR3, as DNA: TGTGCCATCAGTTCCGAGGGTTTCGGGGTGGGTGAGCAGTTCTTC. It is translated as CAISSEGFGVGEQFF.

This clonotype was counted only a few times. The chain uses TRBV18 and TRBJ1-1; D is unresolved. Looked up from germline, CDR1 is KGHSH and CDR2 is LQKENI. The CDR3 extends over 13 amino acids. Between the trimmed V and J ends, which lost 8 bases and 4 bases, there was a span of 14 bases. The CDR3 protein is CASRAGPSTEAFF. The DNA of the CDR3 is TGTGCCAGCCGGGCCGGACCGAGCACTGAAGCTTTCTTT.

The CDR3 reads CSANSGTGGSPLHF. In DNA form, the CDR3 reads TGCAGTGCTAACTCCGGGACAGGGGGCTCACCCCTCCACTTT. The gene calls are TRBV20-1 and TRBJ1-6; TRBD1 matches at 12 bases. Germline CDR1 and CDR2: DFQATT and SNEGSKA (reference sequence). V was pared by 4 bases and J by 10 bases, with 5 bases of the junction left unmatched. The CDR3 totals 14 residues.

This clonotype came up a few times. V usage is TRBV7-9 and J usage is TRBJ2-2; TRBD2 matches 10 bases. Germline assignment: CDR1 SEHNR and CDR2 FQNEAQ (reference sequence). CDR3 length equals 17 residues. J lost 4 bases, V lost 5 bases, and 10 bases had no gene match. The CDR3 DNA reads as TGTGCCAGCAGCCAGCTAGCGGGGGCCCGACCCACCGGGGAGCTGTTTTTT. It codes for CASSQLAGARPTGELFF.

This clonotype was counted many times. One junction end does not reproduce the germline sequence, and a read error may be involved. The chain recombines TRBV6-5 with TRBJ2-3, with D tentatively TRBD1 (6 bases). The CDR3 has 15 amino acids. CDR1 is MNHEY, CDR2 SVGAGI, per germline. The CDR3 nucleotides are TGTGCCAGCAGCTACTGGCAGGGGAGAGGGGATACGCAGTATTTT. It yields the protein CASSYWQGRGDTQYF.

The rearrangement uses TRBV4-2 and TRBJ1-5; D is ambiguous. The CDR3 spans 14 residues. Germline values: CDR1 LGHNA, CDR2 YNFKEQ. V was trimmed by 5 bases and J by 0 bases, leaving 8 bases between them. The CDR3 sequence is CASSSDSSNQPQHF. CDR3 sequence (DNA): TGTGCCAGCAGCTCTGACTCTAGCAATCAGCCCCAGCATTTT.

The genes are TRBV24-1 and TRBJ1-2; D is unresolved. Germline V gene sequence: CDR1 KGHDR, CDR2 SFDVKD. The V gene lost 5 bases and the J gene lost 4 bases, with 10 bases spanning the gap. This CDR3 is 13 amino acids long. The CDR3 protein is CATSGQDFYGYTF. DNA for the CDR3: TGTGCCACCAGTGGCCAGGACTTCTATGGCTACACCTTC.

This clonotype occurred a few times. The CDR3, as DNA: TGTGCCAGCAGCGCCTCTCCTGGAACATCAGCCAAGAGCTACGAGCAGTACTTC. Protein sequence: CASSASPGTSAKSYEQYF. This chain connects TRBV9 to TRBJ2-7; D gene unclear. Germline V gene data show CDR1 as SGDLS and CDR2 as YYNGEE. Trimming cost V 3 bases and J 3 bases, with 25 bases left between them. The CDR3 sequence is 18 residues long.

This clonotype has only a few counts. The chain recombines TRBV7-2 with TRBJ2-5; D unresolved. CDR3 size: 15 residues. The germline V gene encodes CDR1 SGHTA and CDR2 FQGNSA. Trimming left V 1 base short and J 5 bases short, with 14 bases between. The CDR3 region has the DNA TGTGCCAGCAGCTTAGGGCATCATACTCGGGAGACCCAGTACTTC. Translated, it gives CASSLGHHTRETQYF.

The gene calls are TRBV5-1 and TRBJ1-6; D may be TRBD1 (6 bases). Trimming shortened V by 4 bases and J by 11 bases, and 16 bases separated the two germline ends. Germline assignment: CDR1 SGHRS and CDR2 YFSETQ. CDR3 size: 14 residues. CDR3 bases: TGCGCCAGCAGCGAGACAGGATCTAAAGCACCCCTCCACTTT. This sequence encodes CASSETGSKAPLHF.

The table lists this clonotype with a few counts. The V and J genes are TRBV5-1 and TRBJ1-1, with unresolved D. Per germline, CDR1 SGHRS and CDR2 YFSETQ. The CDR3 consists of 15 residues. Trimming removed 3 bases at V and 0 bases at J, with 12 bases between. CDR3: CASSSGSLMNTEAFF. In nucleotides, the CDR3 is TGCGCCAGCAGCTCCGGCAGCCTCATGAACACTGAAGCTTTCTTT.

The chain links TRBV4-3 to TRBJ1-4; no clear D. The CDR3 length is 18 residues. The germline V and J ends were trimmed by 0 bases and 6 bases, with 20 bases remaining between them. Germline CDR1 reads LGHNA; CDR2 reads YSLEER. CDR3 in amino acids: CASSQDPRPAGRDEKLFF. The CDR3 coding sequence is TGCGCCAGCAGCCAAGATCCCCGGCCGGCAGGCAGAGATGAAAAACTGTTTTTT.

This clonotype has only a few counts. The chain has TRBV7-3 and TRBJ2-1; D remains unclear. The CDR3 extends over 15 amino acids. The V and J ends lost 6 bases and 0 bases respectively, with 12 bases between them. In germline, CDR1 is SGHTA, CDR2 FQGTGA. DNA for the CDR3: TGTGCCAGCAGTTACGACCTACTCTCCTACAATGAGCAGTTCTTC. Protein product: CASSYDLLSYNEQFF.

This clonotype has more than one count but fewer than ten. The rearrangement uses TRBV21-1 and TRBJ2-7; the table gives TRBD1 as D, unverified against the DNA. TRBV21-1 is flagged as a pseudogene. This CDR3 contains 15 residues. Here the CDR3 DNA reads TGTGCCAGCACCCCTTGGTGGGGAATCACCTACGAGCAGTACGTC. Translation: CASTPWWGITYEQYV.

V and J are TRBV2 and TRBJ1-2; TRBD1 is a possible D gene (5 bases). The CDR3 length is 13 residues. Germline V gene data show CDR1 as SNHLY and CDR2 as FYNNEI. V shed 5 bases and J shed 2 bases, with 9 bases lying between them. The CDR3 spells CASSQDINYGYTF. CDR3 DNA: TGTGCCAGCAGTCAGGACATAAACTATGGCTACACCTTC.

CDR3 bases: TGTGCCAGCAGCTCCCCCCCTGCCCACACTGAAGCTTTCTTT. Its translation is CASSSPPAHTEAFF. This rearrangement joins TRBV7-2 to TRBJ1-1; D unresolved. V gave up 4 bases and J gave up 3 bases, with 12 bases separating them. Germline V lookup: CDR1 SGHTA, CDR2 FQGNSA. This CDR3 region has 14 residues.

This clonotype was observed a few times. V is TRBV12-3 or TRBV12-4 and J is TRBJ1-6, with D uncertain. V shed 2 bases and J shed 10 bases, with 15 bases lying between them. The CDR3 loop spans 15 amino acids. CDR3 coding DNA: TGTGCCAGCAGTTTACGGGTCCGGTCGGCCTCACCCCTCCACTTT. Residues: CASSLRVRSASPLHF.

This sequence joins TRBV3-1 and TRBJ2-7; TRBD2 aligns across 7 bases. The CDR3 is 15 residues long. V was pared by 4 bases and J by 2 bases, with 8 bases of the junction left unmatched. CDR1 is LGHDT, CDR2 YNNKEL, per germline (reference sequence). The CDR3 DNA sequence: TGTGCCAGCAGCCTCGCGGGGGATTTTACCTACGAGCAGTACTTC. This codes for CASSLAGDFTYEQYF.

This clonotype came up many times. This chain links TRBV7-2 with TRBJ2-5; D might be TRBD1 (6 bases). The CDR3 is 13 residues long. V shed 3 bases and J shed 5 bases, with 10 bases lying between them. Germline V CDR1 and CDR2: SGHTA, FQGNSA. The CDR3 DNA reads as TGTGCCAGCAGCTTTTATCAGGGGGAGACCCAGTACTTC. The encoded protein is CASSFYQGETQYF.

The chain recombines TRBV27 with TRBJ1-1, with TRBD1 matching 8 bases. The germline gives CDR1 MNHEY, CDR2 SMNVEV (reference sequence). Trimming at V came to 6 bases and at J to 1 base, leaving 10 bases not matched to a gene. The CDR3 totals 16 residues. The CDR3 is CASSLTYRGKNTEAFF. As DNA, the CDR3 is TGTGCCAGCAGCTTAACGTACAGGGGGAAGAACACTGAAGCTTTCTTT.

V is TRBV20-1 and J is TRBJ1-2; TRBD1 aligns across 11 bases. This CDR3 is built from 14 residues. The J segment lost 8 bases and the V segment lost 3 bases, leaving 8 bases of the junction unmatched. CDR1 is DFQATT, CDR2 SNEGSKA, per germline (reference sequence). This CDR3 reads CSASGDRGGEGYTF. CDR3 DNA: TGCAGTGCTAGTGGGGACAGGGGGGGGGAGGGCTACACCTTC.

With regard to this clonotype: Its ends do not fully match the called genes, so a read error is possible. The chain combines TRBV6-2 or TRBV6-3 with TRBJ1-1; D unclear. Germline-derived CDR1 and CDR2 are MNHEY and SVGEGT. This CDR3 is 13 amino acids long. In DNA, the CDR3 is TGTGCAAGCAGTCCCAACGAGGGCACTGAAGCTTTCTTT. This gives the protein CASSPNEGTEAFF.

This clonotype has just a few counts. The chain carries TRBV7-9 and TRBJ2-1, with 11 bases that match TRBD2. Germline V gene sequence: CDR1 SEHNR, CDR2 FQNEAQ (reference sequence). The CDR3 extends over 15 amino acids. V trimming: 3 bases; J trimming: 9 bases; junction bases outside the gene matches: 7. The CDR3 nucleotides are TGTGCCAGCAGCTTGGCTAGCGGGGGGACCCTTGAGCAGTTCTTC. Its protein product is CASSLASGGTLEQFF. Based on the CDR3 plus reference TRBV7-9 and TRBJ2-1, the full variable domain is DTGVSQNPRHKITKRGQNVTFRCDPISEHNRLYWYRQTLGQGPEFLTYFQNEAQLEKSRLLSDRFSAERPKGSFSTLEIQRTEQGDSAMYLCASSLASGGTLEQFFGPGTRLTVL.